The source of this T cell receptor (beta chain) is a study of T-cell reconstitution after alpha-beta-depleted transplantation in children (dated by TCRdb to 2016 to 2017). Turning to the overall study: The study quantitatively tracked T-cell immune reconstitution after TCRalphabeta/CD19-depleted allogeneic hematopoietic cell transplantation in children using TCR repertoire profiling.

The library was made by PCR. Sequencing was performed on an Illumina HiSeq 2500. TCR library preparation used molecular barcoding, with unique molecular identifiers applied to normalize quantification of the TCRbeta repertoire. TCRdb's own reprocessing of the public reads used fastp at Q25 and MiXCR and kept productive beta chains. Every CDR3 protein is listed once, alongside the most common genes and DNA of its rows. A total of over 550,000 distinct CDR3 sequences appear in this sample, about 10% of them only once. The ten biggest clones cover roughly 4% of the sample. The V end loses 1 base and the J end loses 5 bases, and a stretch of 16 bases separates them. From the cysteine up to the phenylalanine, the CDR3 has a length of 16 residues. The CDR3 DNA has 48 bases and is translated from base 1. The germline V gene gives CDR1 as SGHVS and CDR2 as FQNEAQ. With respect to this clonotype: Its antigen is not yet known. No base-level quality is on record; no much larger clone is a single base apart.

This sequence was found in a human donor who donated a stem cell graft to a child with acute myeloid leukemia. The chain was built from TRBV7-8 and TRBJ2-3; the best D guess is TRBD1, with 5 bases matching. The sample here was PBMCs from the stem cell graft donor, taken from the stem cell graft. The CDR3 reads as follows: CASSLGGRGGRDTQYF. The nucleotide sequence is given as TGTGCCAGCAGCTTAGGAGGAAGGGGCGGAAGAGATACGCAGTATTTT.